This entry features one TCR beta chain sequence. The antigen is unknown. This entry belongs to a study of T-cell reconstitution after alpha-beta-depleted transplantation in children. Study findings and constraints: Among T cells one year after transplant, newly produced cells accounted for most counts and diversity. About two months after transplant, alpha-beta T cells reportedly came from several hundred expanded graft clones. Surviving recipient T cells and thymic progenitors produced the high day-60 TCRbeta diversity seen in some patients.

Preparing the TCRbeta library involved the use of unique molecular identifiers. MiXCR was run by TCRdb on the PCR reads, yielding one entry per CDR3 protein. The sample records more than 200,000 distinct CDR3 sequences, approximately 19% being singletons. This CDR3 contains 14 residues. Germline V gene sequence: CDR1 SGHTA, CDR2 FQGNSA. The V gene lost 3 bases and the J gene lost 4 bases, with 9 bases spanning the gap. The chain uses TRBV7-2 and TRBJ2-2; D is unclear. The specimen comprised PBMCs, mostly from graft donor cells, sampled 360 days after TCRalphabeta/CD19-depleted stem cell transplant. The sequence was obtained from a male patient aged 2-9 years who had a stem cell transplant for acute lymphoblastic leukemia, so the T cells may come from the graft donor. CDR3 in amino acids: CASSLVGRTGELFF. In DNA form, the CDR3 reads TGTGCCAGCAGCTTGGTCGGCCGCACCGGGGAGCTGTTTTTT.